This T cell receptor (beta chain) was identified in a study of blood T cells in healthy people across ages. A sample-barcoded 5' primer and a J-beta primer mix were used in a second PCR of roughly 6 to 11 cycles. TCRdb analysed the 5' RACE reads with MiXCR anew, one entry per CDR3 protein. The repertoire holds some 900,000 distinct CDR3 sequences, with around 46% as singletons. This clonotype has more than one count but fewer than ten. V was pared by 4 bases and J by 5 bases, with 6 bases of the junction left unmatched. The CDR3 loop spans 14 amino acids. Germline lookup yields CDR1 MGHRA and CDR2 YSYEKL.

The source of this sequence is a man aged 25 to 45 in good health. The sequencing sample was made of blood. The V gene is TRBV4-1, the J gene TRBJ2-5, with 8 bases that match TRBD1. DNA of the CDR3: TGCGCCAGCAGCCTTGTGGACAGGGTTGAGACCCAGTACTTC. Translating it yields CASSLVDRVETQYF.